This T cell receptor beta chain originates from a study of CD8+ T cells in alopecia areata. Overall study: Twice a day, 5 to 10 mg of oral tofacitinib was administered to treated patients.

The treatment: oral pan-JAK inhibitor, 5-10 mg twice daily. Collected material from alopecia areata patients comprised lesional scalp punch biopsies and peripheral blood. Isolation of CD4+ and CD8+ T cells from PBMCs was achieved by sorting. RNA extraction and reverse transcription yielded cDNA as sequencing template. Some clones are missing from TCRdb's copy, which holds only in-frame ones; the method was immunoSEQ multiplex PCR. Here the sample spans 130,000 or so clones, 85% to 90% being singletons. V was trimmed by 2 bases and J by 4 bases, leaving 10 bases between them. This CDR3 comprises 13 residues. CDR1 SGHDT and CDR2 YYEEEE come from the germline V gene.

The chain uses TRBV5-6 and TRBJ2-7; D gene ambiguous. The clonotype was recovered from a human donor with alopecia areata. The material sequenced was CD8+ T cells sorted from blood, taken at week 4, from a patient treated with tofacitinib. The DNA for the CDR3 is TGTGCCAGCAGCTTTTGGTCGAGTTACGAGCAGTACTTC. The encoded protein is CASSFWSSYEQYF. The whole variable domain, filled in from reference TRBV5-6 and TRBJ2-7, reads DAGVTQSPTHLIKTRGQQVTLRCSPKSGHDTVSWYQQALGQGPQFIFQYYEEEERQRGNFPDRFSGHQFPNYSSELNVNALLLGDSALYLCASSFWSSYEQYFGPGTRLTVT.